The source of this T cell receptor beta chain is a study of cytomegalovirus exposure and HLA in healthy donors. About this clone itself: Its target is unknown.

In the PCR, 60 Vbeta and 13 Jbeta primers were used. TCRdb's table, derived via immunoSEQ multiplex PCR, lists solely in-frame clones and lacks some. The table has about 180,000 clones, around 78% seen once. Findings of the study overall: Productive status was seen about 90% or about 30% of the time for most TCR beta V segments in an earlier analysis. A missense variant in DCLRE1C was later tied to TCR beta V- and J-gene trimming. Follow-up analysis found HLA locus-dependent TCR association rates, highest for DRB1 and lowest for HLA-C.

Sample: PBMCs. This clonotype was obtained from a woman in her fifties or sixties in good health and CMV-seropositive.

The CDR3 nucleotides are TGTGCCAGCAGCCGACAGACAGAACTCAACACTGAAGCTTTCTTT. It specifies CASSRQTELNTEAFF. V usage is TRBV27 and J usage is TRBJ1-1, with TRBD1 as a possible D gene (5 bases). CDR1 is MNHEY and CDR2 is SMNVEV in the germline V gene (reference sequence). The V end lost 6 bases, the J end lost 2 bases, and 16 bases lay between the germline ends. CDR3 size: 15 residues.